The 20 T cell receptor beta chains in this list originate from one sample, sequenced in a study of blood T cell repertoires in COVID-19. Sequencing used immunoSEQ multiplex PCR; TCRdb keeps in-frame clones, though not all of them. The table has 330,000 or so clones, roughly 88% seen once. Input material: PBMCs or T cells enriched from blood (not recorded which). The receptors come from a man aged 30 to 39 who had recovered from COVID-19.

This clone was detected a few times. V is TRBV5-1 and J is TRBJ1-1; D possibly corresponds to TRBD1 (5 bases). CDR1 is SGHRS, CDR2 YFSETQ, per germline. V was cut by 4 bases and J by 1 base, with 8 bases left in between. The CDR3 runs 13 residues. For the CDR3, the DNA is TGCGCCAGCAGCGCCGACAGGAACACTGAAGCTTTCTTT. It specifies CASSADRNTEAFF.

CDR3 nucleotides: TGCGCCAGCAGTTCCGGGAATAGCGGGGGGCCTCTAATCCAAGAGACCCAGTACTTC. Its translation is CASSSGNSGGPLIQETQYF. The V call is TRBV4-1, the J call TRBJ2-5, with 10 bases aligning to TRBD2. J gave up 1 base and V 6 bases, and 17 bases lay outside the gene matches. Germline V gene sequence: CDR1 MGHRA, CDR2 YSYEKL. The CDR3 is 19 amino acids.

The chain recombines TRBV18 with TRBJ2-3, with a tentative D call TRBD1 (6 bases). CDR1 is KGHSH, CDR2 LQKENI, per germline. V lost 4 bases and J 6 bases, leaving 17 bases between the germline ends. The CDR3 has 15 residues. The CDR3 DNA reads TGTGCCAGCTCACAAGAACAGGGAGTGTTCGATACGCAGTATTTT. Translating it yields CASSQEQGVFDTQYF. Variable domain in full (rest from reference TRBV18 and TRBJ2-3): NAGVMQNPRHLVRRRGQEARLRCSPMKGHSHVYWYRQLPEEGLKFMVYLQKENIIDESGMPKERFSAEFPKEGPSILRIQQVVRGDSAAYFCASSQEQGVFDTQYFGPGTRLTVL.

The chain links TRBV7-9 to TRBJ1-1, with 8 positions matching TRBD1. Germline V gene sequence: CDR1 SEHNR, CDR2 FQNEAQ (reference sequence). V trimming: 5 bases; J trimming: 10 bases; junction bases outside the gene matches: 9. The CDR3 totals 13 residues. The CDR3 spells CASSTEGQGRAFF. CDR3 DNA: TGTGCCAGCAGCACAGAAGGACAGGGAAGAGCTTTCTTT. Combining the CDR3 with reference TRBV7-9 and TRBJ1-1 gives the whole variable domain DTGVSQNPRHKITKRGQNVTFRCDPISEHNRLYWYRQTLGQGPEFLTYFQNEAQLEKSRLLSDRFSAERPKGSFSTLEIQRTEQGDSAMYLCASSTEGQGRAFFGQGTRLTVV.

The V gene is TRBV28, the J gene TRBJ1-2; the D gene is possibly TRBD1 (6 bases). Germline lookup yields CDR1 MDHEN and CDR2 SYDVKM. The CDR3 is 12 amino acids. The V end was cut by 4 bases, the J end by 7 bases, with 10 bases between. CDR3 region: CASSSGGLGYTF. Here the CDR3 DNA reads TGTGCCAGCAGTTCTGGGGGCCTTGGCTACACCTTC.

The rearrangement joins TRBV7-9 to TRBJ1-1; 10 bases fit TRBD1. The CDR3 runs to 14 residues. V trimming: 5 bases; J trimming: 1 base; junction bases outside the gene matches: 1. Germline V gene data show CDR1 as SEHNR and CDR2 as FQNEAQ (reference sequence). This CDR3 reads CASSRQGANTEAFF. As DNA, the CDR3 is TGTGCCAGCAGCAGACAGGGGGCGAACACTGAAGCTTTCTTT.

This clone has only one observation. V gene TRBV5-6 combines with J gene TRBJ2-7; 7 bases line up with TRBD1. Losses at the gene ends were 4 bases for V and 2 bases for J; bases not matched to a gene: 6. Germline V lookup: CDR1 SGHDT, CDR2 YYEEEE. This CDR3 has 14 amino acids. The CDR3 loop reads CASSARGSAYEQYF. CDR3 nucleotide sequence: TGTGCCAGCAGCGCCAGGGGGAGTGCCTACGAGCAGTACTTC.

This sequence joins TRBV2 and TRBJ2-1; TRBD1 matches 11 bases. This CDR3 comprises 15 residues. Germline V gene data show CDR1 as SNHLY and CDR2 as FYNNEI. J lost 2 bases, V lost 5 bases, and 2 bases had no gene match. CDR3 bases: TGTGCCAGCAGTCCGGGACAGGGGGCCTACAATGAGCAGTTCTTC. Encoded protein: CASSPGQGAYNEQFF.

This clone was counted between two and nine times. The chain carries TRBV6-5 and TRBJ2-1, with 8 nucleotides matching TRBD2. With 3 bases clipped from V and 7 bases from J, the junction kept 2 bases outside the gene matches. Germline lookup yields CDR1 MNHEY and CDR2 SVGAGI. The CDR3 sequence is 13 residues long. The CDR3 spells CASSYAGGNEQFF. CDR3 DNA sequence: TGTGCCAGCAGTTATGCGGGGGGAAATGAGCAGTTCTTC.

The chain uses TRBV6-5 and TRBJ1-4, with 8 bases that match TRBD1. CDR3 length equals 15 residues. The V and J ends lost 1 base and 6 bases, in that order; junction bases with no gene match: 4. Germline CDR1 is MNHEY and CDR2 is SVGAGI. The CDR3 loop reads CASSYYTGGDEKLFF. CDR3 DNA sequence: TGTGCCAGCAGTTACTATACAGGGGGGGATGAAAAACTGTTTTTT.

The chain uses TRBV20-1 and TRBJ1-4; TRBD1 might be the D (6 bases). CDR1 DFQATT and CDR2 SNEGSKA come from the germline V gene (reference sequence). The CDR3 runs 13 residues. V lost 3 bases and J 8 bases, leaving 13 bases between the germline ends. This chain's CDR3 is CSASNNRDEKLFF. CDR3 DNA sequence: TGCAGTGCTAGTAACAACAGGGACGAAAAACTGTTTTTT.

The chain has TRBV28 and TRBJ1-3; the match to TRBD1 covers 7 bases. V shed 5 bases and J 0 bases; nucleotides not matched to a gene: 4. CDR3 length: 15 amino acids. CDR1 MDHEN and CDR2 SYDVKM come from the germline V gene. The CDR3 sequence: CASSTGDNSGNTIYF. Written as DNA, the CDR3 is TGTGCCAGCAGTACAGGGGACAACTCTGGAAACACCATATATTTT.

The rearrangement links TRBV6-5 to TRBJ2-1, with D perhaps TRBD1 (5 bases). V was cut by 5 bases and J by 10 bases, with 15 bases left in between. Per germline, CDR1 MNHEY and CDR2 SVGAGI. This CDR3 has 13 amino acids. CDR3 sequence reads: CASSPTRVGEQFF. The CDR3 DNA reads TGTGCCAGCAGTCCAACCAGGGTCGGGGAGCAGTTCTTC.

In its sample, this clone was seen a few times. The V call is TRBV11-2, the J call TRBJ2-1; 8 bases align to TRBD2. CDR1 and CDR2 from the germline V gene are SGHAT and FQNNGV. This CDR3 spans 17 amino acids. The V segment lost 5 bases and the J segment 4 bases; nucleotides outside the gene matches: 13. CDR3 sequence: CASSPSVRGGRYNEQFF. Written as DNA, the CDR3 is TGTGCCAGCAGCCCAAGCGTACGCGGGGGGCGATACAATGAGCAGTTCTTC.

The rearrangement uses TRBV6-4 and TRBJ2-7; D may be TRBD1 (7 bases). The V gene's germline CDR1 is MRHNA and CDR2 SNTAGT. This CDR3 has 12 residues. V gave up 6 bases and J gave up 3 bases, with 9 bases separating them. CDR3 nucleotide sequence: TGTGCCAGCAGCCAGGGGGGCTACGAGCAGTACTTC. Protein: CASSQGGYEQYF.

J is TRBJ2-3 and V is TRBV27, with a possible D match to TRBD1 (5 bases). This CDR3 is built from 14 residues. CDR1 and CDR2 (germline): MNHEY, SMNVEV (reference sequence). V lost 2 bases and J lost 5, with 11 bases in between. CDR3 nucleotide sequence: TGTGCCAGCAGTTTAATTGGGGCGGAAGATACGCAGTATTTT. This gives the protein CASSLIGAEDTQYF.

In this sample, this clone turned up once. The V call is TRBV4-2, the J call TRBJ2-5; no clear D. The ends were cut back, 4 bases at V and 1 base at J, with 10 bases in the middle. This CDR3 spans 14 amino acids. Germline CDR1 is LGHNA and CDR2 is YNFKEQ. The CDR3: CASSPLGVQETQYF. The CDR3 DNA reads as TGTGCCAGCAGCCCTCTCGGTGTCCAAGAGACCCAGTACTTC.

The gene calls are TRBV19 and TRBJ2-2; D perhaps matches TRBD1 (6 bases). The CDR3 is made up of 16 amino acids. Trimming left V 8 bases short and J 6 bases short, with 22 bases between. Germline V lookup: CDR1 LNHDA, CDR2 SQIVND (reference sequence). The CDR3 DNA reads TGTGCCAGTCAGCGAAGACAGGCGATAGGCGCCGGGGAGCTGTTTTTT. Its protein is CASQRRQAIGAGELFF. Based on the CDR3 plus reference TRBV19 and TRBJ2-2, the full variable domain is DGGITQSPKYLFRKEGQNVTLSCEQNLNHDAMYWYRQDPGQGLRLIYYSQIVNDFQKGDIAEGYSVSREKKESFPLTVTSAQKNPTAFYLCASQRRQAIGAGELFFGEGSRLTVL.

J is TRBJ2-3 and V is TRBV10-1; 12 bases agree with TRBD2. Germline values: CDR1 WNHNN, CDR2 SYGVQD (reference sequence). The ends lost 5 bases at V and 2 bases at J; junction bases unmatched: 11. CDR3 length equals 18 residues. CDR3: CASSPGTSGSAYTDTQYF. As DNA, the CDR3 is TGCGCCAGCAGTCCCGGGACTAGCGGGTCAGCTTACACAGATACGCAGTATTTT.

The chain uses TRBV19 and TRBJ1-2; D is unresolved. This CDR3 region has 13 residues. V lost 6 bases and J 3 bases, leaving 11 bases between the germline ends. Germline values: CDR1 LNHDA, CDR2 SQIVND (reference sequence). Written as DNA, the CDR3 is TGTGCCAGTAGCATTAGATCATACTATGGCTACACCTTC. Translating it yields CASSIRSYYGYTF.